Listed here is a single TCR beta chain. Its antigen is undetermined. Assay: immunoSEQ multiplex PCR; the TCRdb copy retains only in-frame clones and omits some. The table includes some 150,000 clones, 86% detected once. The data derive from a study of cytomegalovirus exposure and HLA in healthy donors. Study as a whole: The same platform was used for the roughly 120 validation repertoires and the approximately 670 first-cohort repertoires, a later analysis reported. Overall study results and limits: Reports showed the classifier diagnosing cytomegalovirus status with high specificity and sensitivity. Cytomegalovirus-associated status was assigned to 150 to 200 TCR beta chains. The authors confirmed in vitro that a few CMV-associated chains were specific for CMV antigens.

V was cut by 7 bases and J by 7 bases, with 11 bases left in between. The CDR3 has 12 amino acids. The germline CDR1 and CDR2 sequences are MNHNS and SASEGT. The chain links TRBV6-1 to TRBJ2-1; the D gene is possibly TRBD2 (6 bases). Material for sequencing was PBMCs. The receptor was isolated from a man between 18 and 35 years old in good health and CMV-seropositive. For the CDR3, the DNA is TGTGCCAGCAAGGCTAGCGCAAATGAGCAGTTCTTC. The encoded protein is CASKASANEQFF.